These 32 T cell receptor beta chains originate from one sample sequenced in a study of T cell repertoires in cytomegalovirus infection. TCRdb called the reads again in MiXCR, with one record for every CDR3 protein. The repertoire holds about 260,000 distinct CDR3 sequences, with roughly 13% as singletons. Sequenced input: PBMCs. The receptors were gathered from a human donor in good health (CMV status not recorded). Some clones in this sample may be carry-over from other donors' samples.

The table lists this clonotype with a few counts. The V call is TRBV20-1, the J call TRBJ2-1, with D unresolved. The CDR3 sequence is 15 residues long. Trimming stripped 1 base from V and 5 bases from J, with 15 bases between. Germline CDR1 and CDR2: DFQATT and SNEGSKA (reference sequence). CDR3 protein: CSARVGTVPNNEQFF. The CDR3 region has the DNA TGCAGTGCTAGAGTTGGCACAGTACCAAACAATGAGCAGTTCTTC.

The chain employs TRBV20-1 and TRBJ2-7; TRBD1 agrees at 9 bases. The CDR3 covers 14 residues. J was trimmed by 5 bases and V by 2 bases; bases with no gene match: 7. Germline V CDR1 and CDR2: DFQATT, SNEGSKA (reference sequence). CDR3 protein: CSARRPGTGNEQYF. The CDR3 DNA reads TGCAGTGCTAGACGTCCCGGGACAGGGAACGAGCAGTACTTC.

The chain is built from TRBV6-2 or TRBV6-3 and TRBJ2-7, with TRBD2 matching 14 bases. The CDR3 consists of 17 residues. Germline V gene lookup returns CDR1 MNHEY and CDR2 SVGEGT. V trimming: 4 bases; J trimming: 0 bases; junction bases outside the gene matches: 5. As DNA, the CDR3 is TGTGCCAGCAGTTCGAGGACTAGCGGGAGGCCCTCCTACGAGCAGTACTTC. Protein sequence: CASSSRTSGRPSYEQYF.

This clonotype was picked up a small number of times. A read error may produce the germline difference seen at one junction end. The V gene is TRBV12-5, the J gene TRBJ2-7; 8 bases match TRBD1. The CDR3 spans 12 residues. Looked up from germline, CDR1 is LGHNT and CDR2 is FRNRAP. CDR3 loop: CASGLYGTGSNF. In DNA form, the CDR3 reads TGTGCTAGTGGTTTGTACGGGACAGGTTCGAATTTC.

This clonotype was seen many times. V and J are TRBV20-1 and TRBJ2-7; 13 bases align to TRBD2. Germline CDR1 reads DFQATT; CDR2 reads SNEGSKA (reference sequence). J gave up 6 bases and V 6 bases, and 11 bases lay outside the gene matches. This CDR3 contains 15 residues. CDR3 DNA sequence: TGCAGTGCGCGGACTAGCGGGGGATATGTGCGCGAGCAGTACTTC. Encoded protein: CSARTSGGYVREQYF.

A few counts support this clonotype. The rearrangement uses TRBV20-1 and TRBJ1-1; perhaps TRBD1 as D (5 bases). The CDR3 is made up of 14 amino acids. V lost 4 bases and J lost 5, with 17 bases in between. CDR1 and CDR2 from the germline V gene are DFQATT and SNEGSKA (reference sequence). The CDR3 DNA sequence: TGCAGTGCTAAATACCGGACACGGGCTACTGAAGCTTTCTTT. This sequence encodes CSAKYRTRATEAFF.

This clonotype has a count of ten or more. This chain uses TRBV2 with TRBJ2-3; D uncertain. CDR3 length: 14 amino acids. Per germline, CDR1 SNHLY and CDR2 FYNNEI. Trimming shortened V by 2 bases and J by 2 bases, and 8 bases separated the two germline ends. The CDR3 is CASSERLLTDTQYF. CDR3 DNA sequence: TGTGCCAGCAGTGAAAGGTTACTCACAGATACGCAGTATTTT.

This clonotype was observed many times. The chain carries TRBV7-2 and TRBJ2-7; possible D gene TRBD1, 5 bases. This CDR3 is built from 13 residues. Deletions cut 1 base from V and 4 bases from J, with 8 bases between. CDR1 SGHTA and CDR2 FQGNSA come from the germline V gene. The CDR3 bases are TGTGCCAGCAGCTTAGTTAGGGGTTACGAGCAGTACTTC. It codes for CASSLVRGYEQYF.

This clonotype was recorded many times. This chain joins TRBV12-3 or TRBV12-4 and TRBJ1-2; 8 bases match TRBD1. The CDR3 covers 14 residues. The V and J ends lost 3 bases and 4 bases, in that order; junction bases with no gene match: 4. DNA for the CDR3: TGTGCCAGCAGTTTTCAGGGGGCTGCCTATGGCTACACCTTC. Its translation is CASSFQGAAYGYTF.

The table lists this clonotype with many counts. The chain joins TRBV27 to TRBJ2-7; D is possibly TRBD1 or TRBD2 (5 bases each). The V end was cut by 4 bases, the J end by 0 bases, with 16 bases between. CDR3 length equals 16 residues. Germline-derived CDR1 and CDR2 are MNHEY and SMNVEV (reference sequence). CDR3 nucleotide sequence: TGTGCCAGCAGTTCGACTGAGGGGCGCCTCTCCTACGAGCAGTACTTC. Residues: CASSSTEGRLSYEQYF.

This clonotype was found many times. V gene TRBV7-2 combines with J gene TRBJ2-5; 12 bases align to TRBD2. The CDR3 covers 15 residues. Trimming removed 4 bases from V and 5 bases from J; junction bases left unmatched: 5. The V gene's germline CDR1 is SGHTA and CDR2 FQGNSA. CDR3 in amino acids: CASSSGTSGRETQYF. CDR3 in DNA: TGTGCCAGCAGCTCCGGGACTAGCGGGCGGGAGACCCAGTACTTC.

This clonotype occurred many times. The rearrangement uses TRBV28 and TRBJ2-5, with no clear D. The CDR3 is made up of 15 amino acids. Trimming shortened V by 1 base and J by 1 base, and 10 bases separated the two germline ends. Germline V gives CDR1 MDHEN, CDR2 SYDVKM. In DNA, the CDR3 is TGTGCCAGCAGTTTATTTTCTCCCAGCCAAGAGACCCAGTACTTC. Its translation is CASSLFSPSQETQYF.

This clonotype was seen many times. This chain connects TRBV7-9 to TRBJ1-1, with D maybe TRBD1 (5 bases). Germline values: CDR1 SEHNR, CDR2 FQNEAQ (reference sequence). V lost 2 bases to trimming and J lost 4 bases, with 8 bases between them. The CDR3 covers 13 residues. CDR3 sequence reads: CASSLQGITEAFF. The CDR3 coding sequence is TGTGCCAGCAGCTTACAGGGTATCACTGAAGCTTTCTTT.

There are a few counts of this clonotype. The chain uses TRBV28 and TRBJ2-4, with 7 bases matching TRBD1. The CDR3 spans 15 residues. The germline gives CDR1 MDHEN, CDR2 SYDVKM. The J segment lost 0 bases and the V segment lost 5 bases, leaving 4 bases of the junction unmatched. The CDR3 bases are TGTGCCAGCAGTGGGGACAGCTTAGCCAAAAACATTCAGTACTTC. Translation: CASSGDSLAKNIQYF. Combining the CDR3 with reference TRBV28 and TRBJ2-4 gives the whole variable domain DVKVTQSSRYLVKRTGEKVFLECVQDMDHENMFWYRQDPGLGLRLIYFSYDVKMKEKGDIPEGYSVSREKKERFSLILESASTNQTSMYLCASSGDSLAKNIQYFGAGTRLSVL.

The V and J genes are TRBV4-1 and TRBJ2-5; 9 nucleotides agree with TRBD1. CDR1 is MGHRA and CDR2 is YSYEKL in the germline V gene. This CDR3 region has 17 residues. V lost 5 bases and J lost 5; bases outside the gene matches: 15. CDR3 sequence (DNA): TGCGCCAGCAGCGCGCAATTTACAGGGGGCGCGTGGGAGACCCAGTACTTC. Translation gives CASSAQFTGGAWETQYF.

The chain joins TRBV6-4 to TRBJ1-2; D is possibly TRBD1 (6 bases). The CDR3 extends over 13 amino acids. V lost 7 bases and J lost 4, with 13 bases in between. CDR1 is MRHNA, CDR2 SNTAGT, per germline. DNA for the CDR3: TGTGCCAGCAACCCGGGACACGGCTATGGCTACACCTTC. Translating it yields CASNPGHGYGYTF.

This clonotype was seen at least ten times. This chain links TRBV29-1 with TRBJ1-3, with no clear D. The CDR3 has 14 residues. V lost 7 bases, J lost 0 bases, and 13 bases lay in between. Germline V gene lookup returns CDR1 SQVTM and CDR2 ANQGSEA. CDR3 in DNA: TGCAGCGCTGGACTCGGAAACTCTGGAAACACCATATATTTT. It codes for CSAGLGNSGNTIYF.

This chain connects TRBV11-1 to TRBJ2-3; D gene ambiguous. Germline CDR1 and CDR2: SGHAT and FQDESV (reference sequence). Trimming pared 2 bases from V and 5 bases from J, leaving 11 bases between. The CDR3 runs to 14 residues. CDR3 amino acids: CASSLSYTEDTQYF. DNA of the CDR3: TGTGCCAGCAGCTTAAGTTACACCGAAGATACGCAGTATTTT.

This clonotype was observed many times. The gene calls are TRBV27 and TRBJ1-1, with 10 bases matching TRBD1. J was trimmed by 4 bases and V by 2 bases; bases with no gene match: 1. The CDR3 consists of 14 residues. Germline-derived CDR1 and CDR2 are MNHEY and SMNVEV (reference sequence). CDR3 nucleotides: TGTGCCAGCAGTTTACGGACAGGGGGCACTGAAGCTTTCTTT. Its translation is CASSLRTGGTEAFF.

CDR3 in DNA: TGCAGCGTTGATTCAGCGGGGATCTACAATGAGCAGTTCTTC. The encoded protein is CSVDSAGIYNEQFF. The chain carries TRBV29-1 and TRBJ2-1; the match to TRBD2 covers 7 bases. CDR1 and CDR2 from the germline V gene are SQVTM and ANQGSEA. The CDR3 contains 14 residues. V was pared by 3 bases and J by 3 bases, with 5 bases of the junction left unmatched.

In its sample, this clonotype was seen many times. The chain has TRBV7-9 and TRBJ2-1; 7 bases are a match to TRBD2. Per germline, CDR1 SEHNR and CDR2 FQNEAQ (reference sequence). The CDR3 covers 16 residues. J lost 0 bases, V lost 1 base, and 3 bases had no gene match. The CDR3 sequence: CASSLGAGSSYNEQFF. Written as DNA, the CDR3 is TGTGCCAGCAGCTTAGGAGCGGGGAGCTCCTACAATGAGCAGTTCTTC.

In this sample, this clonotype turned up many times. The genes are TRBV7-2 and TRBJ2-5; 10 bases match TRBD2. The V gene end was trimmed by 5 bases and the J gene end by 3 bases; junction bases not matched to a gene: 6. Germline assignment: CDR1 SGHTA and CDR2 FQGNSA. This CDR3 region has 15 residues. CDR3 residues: CASSIPSGRKETQYF. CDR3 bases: TGTGCCAGCAGCATACCTAGCGGGAGAAAAGAGACCCAGTACTTC.

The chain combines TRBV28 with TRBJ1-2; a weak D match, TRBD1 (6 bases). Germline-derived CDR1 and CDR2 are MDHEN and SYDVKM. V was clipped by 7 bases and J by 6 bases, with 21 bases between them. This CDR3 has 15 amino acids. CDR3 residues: CASNPPGTRNDGYTF. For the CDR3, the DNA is TGTGCCAGCAATCCCCCCGGGACAAGGAACGATGGCTACACCTTC.

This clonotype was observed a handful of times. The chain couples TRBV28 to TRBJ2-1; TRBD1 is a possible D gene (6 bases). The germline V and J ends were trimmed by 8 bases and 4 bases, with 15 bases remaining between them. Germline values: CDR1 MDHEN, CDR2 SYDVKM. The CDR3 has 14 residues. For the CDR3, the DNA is TGTGCCAGCGCCCTAGGACAGACATACAATGAGCAGTTCTTC. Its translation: CASALGQTYNEQFF. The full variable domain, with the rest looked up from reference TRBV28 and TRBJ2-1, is DVKVTQSSRYLVKRTGEKVFLECVQDMDHENMFWYRQDPGLGLRLIYFSYDVKMKEKGDIPEGYSVSREKKERFSLILESASTNQTSMYLCASALGQTYNEQFFGPGTRLTVL.

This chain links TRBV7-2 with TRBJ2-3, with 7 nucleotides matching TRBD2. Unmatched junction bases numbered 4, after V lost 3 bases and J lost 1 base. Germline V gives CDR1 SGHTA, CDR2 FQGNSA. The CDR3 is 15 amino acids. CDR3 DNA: TGTGCCAGCAGCTTGCGACTAGCCGGCACAGATACGCAGTATTTT. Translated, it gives CASSLRLAGTDTQYF.

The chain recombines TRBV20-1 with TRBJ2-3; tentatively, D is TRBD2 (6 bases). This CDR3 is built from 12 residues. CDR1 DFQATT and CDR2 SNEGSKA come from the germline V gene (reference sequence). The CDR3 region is CRAGTPSDAQYF. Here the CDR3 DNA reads TGCAGGGCCGGGACTCCAAGTGATGCGCAGTATTTT.

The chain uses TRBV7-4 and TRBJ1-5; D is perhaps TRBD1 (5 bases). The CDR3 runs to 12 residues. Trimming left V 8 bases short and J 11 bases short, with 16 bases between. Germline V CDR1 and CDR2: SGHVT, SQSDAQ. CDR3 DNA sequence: TGTGCCAGCGGAAACCGGGACCTGACCCAGCATTTT. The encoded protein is CASGNRDLTQHF.

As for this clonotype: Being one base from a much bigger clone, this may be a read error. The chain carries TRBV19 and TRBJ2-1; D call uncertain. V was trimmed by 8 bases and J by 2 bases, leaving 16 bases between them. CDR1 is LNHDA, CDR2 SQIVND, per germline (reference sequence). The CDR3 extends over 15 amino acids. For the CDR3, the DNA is TGTGCCAGTGGCTTCCTAGATGCCACCTACAATGAGCAGTTCTTC. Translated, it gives CASGFLDATYNEQFF.

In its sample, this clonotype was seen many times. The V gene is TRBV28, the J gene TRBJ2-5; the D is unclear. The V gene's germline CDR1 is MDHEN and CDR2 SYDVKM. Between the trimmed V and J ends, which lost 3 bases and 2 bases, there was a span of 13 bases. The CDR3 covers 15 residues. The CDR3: CASSFDYRTQETQYF. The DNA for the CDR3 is TGTGCCAGCAGTTTCGATTACCGGACGCAAGAGACCCAGTACTTC.

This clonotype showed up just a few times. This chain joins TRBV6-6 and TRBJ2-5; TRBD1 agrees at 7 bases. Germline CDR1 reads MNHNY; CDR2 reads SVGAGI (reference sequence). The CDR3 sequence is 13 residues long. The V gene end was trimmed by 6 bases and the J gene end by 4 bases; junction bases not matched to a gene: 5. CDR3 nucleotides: TGTGCCAGCAGAGGACAGGTTCGAGAGACCCAGTACTTC. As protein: CASRGQVRETQYF.

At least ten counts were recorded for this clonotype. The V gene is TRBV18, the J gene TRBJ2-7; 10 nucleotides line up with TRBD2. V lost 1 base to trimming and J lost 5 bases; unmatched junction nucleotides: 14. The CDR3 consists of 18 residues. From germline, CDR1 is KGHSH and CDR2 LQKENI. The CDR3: CASSPLGLSGRAVDEQYF. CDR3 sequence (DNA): TGTGCCAGCTCACCACTCGGACTAAGCGGGAGGGCCGTGGACGAGCAGTACTTC.

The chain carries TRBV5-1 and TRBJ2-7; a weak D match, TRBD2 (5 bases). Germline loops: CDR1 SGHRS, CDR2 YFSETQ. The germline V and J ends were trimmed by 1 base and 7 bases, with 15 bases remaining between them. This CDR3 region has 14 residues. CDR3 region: CASSLSPIGGEQYF. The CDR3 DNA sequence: TGCGCCAGCAGCTTGAGTCCAATCGGCGGGGAGCAGTACTTC.